Described below is a single TCR beta chain sequence and its context. This CDR3 contains 12 residues. With 4 bases removed from V and 6 bases from J, the gap between germline ends came to 12 bases. CDR1 is GTSNPN and CDR2 is SVGIG in the germline V gene (reference sequence). This sample is part of a study of CD8 T cells in Susac syndrome. For the study at large: When blood was drawn, the patients with Susac syndrome were therapy-naive, on corticosteroids, or on intravenous immunoglobulin alone.

An amount of RNA that ranged from roughly 0.5 to 1 ug was reverse transcribed with random hexamers. TCRdb called the immunoSEQ multiplex PCR reads again in MiXCR, with one record for every CDR3 protein. The sample includes some 110,000 distinct CDR3 sequences, about 93% of them seen just once. V and J are TRBV30 and TRBJ1-2; D is unresolved. Material for sequencing was CD8+ T cells from PBMCs. This TCR came from a human donor with Susac syndrome. CDR3 sequence reads: CAWTLDPNGYTF. CDR3 DNA sequence: TGTGCCTGGACCTTGGACCCCAATGGCTACACCTTC.